These 5 T cell receptor beta chains were sequenced from one sample in a study of neurological immune-mediated disorders. One entry per CDR3 protein, called by TCRdb with MiXCR from the 5' RACE reads. The table lists tens of thousands of distinct CDR3 sequences, approximately 8.4% of them singletons. Time point defined: longitudinal time-point 3. The material sequenced was PBMCs. The receptors were sampled from a woman in her thirties or forties in good health.

CDR3 nucleotide sequence: TGTGCCAGCAGGCAACCGGGAACCCCCTACAATGAGCAGTTCTTC. This translates into CASRQPGTPYNEQFF. The V call is TRBV12-3 or TRBV12-4, the J call TRBJ2-1; a weak D match, TRBD2 (5 bases). The CDR3 totals 15 residues. Trimming left V 6 bases short and J 2 bases short, with 14 bases between.

The chain is built from TRBV18 and TRBJ1-3; D is unclear. The germline V gene has CDR1 KGHSH and CDR2 LQKENI. The CDR3 extends over 16 amino acids. The V and J ends lost 2 bases and 0 bases respectively, with 11 bases between them. Here the CDR3 DNA reads TGTGCCAGCTCACCAGCAGTCGGGAGCTCTGGAAACACCATATATTTT. Its translation is CASSPAVGSSGNTIYF.

This clonotype came up many times. The genes are TRBV6-1 and TRBJ2-1, with 7 bases that match TRBD2. The ends lost 10 bases at V and 3 bases at J; junction bases unmatched: 9. The CDR3 length is 14 residues. Germline lookup yields CDR1 MNHNS and CDR2 SASEGT. CDR3 sequence reads: CATSEVAGYNEQFF. The CDR3 DNA reads TGTGCCACCTCCGAGGTAGCGGGCTACAATGAGCAGTTCTTC.

There are many counts of this clonotype. The V and J genes are TRBV7-3 and TRBJ2-3, with D unclear. Trimming removed 0 bases at V and 3 bases at J, with 10 bases between. Per germline, CDR1 SGHTA and CDR2 FQGTGA. The CDR3 consists of 15 residues. This CDR3 is CASSLTELVTDTQYF. CDR3 coding DNA: TGTGCCAGCAGCTTAACGGAGCTAGTGACAGATACGCAGTATTTT.

This clonotype showed up many times. This chain joins TRBV12-5 and TRBJ2-1; a possible D gene is TRBD2 (5 bases). Germline V gives CDR1 LGHNT, CDR2 FRNRAP. The CDR3 has 15 residues. Trimming removed 7 bases at V and 0 bases at J, with 13 bases between. Here the CDR3 DNA reads TGTGCTAGTGCCACCCGGGGTAGCTCCTACAATGAGCAGTTCTTC. It specifies CASATRGSSYNEQFF.